This T cell receptor (beta chain) was captured by sequencing in a study of T cells in Graves' hyperthyroidism and ophthalmopathy. Study outcomes and limitations: A model built on 13 V-J features separated ophthalmopathy from stable hyperthyroidism. Blood shared most expanded thyroid clonotypes above 0.001.

Amplification of TCR beta CDR3 regions was performed using RNA transcripts as template. TCR CDR3 regions were first amplified by RT-PCR with HTBI primers. TCRdb independently ran MiXCR on the multiplex PCR reads; one entry per CDR3 protein. Of some 490,000 distinct CDR3 sequences in the sample, approximately 23% were seen once. Each ophthalmopathy patient scored at least 3 on the Clinical Activity Score and at least 4 on NOSPECS grade, with duration under 3 months. Losses at the gene ends were 5 bases for V and 0 bases for J; bases not matched to a gene: 7. This CDR3 has 14 amino acids. Germline lookup yields CDR1 DFQATT and CDR2 SNEGSKA (reference sequence). This clonotype has a handful of counts. Its antigen remains unidentified.

The sequenced sample consisted of blood. The rearrangement links TRBV20-1 to TRBJ2-7; 7 bases fit TRBD2. This receptor was identified in a woman between 65 and 79 years old with Graves' ophthalmopathy. The CDR3 region has the DNA TGCAGTGCTTCCGGGACTAACAGCTCCTACGAGCAGTACTTC. Amino acids: CSASGTNSSYEQYF.